This is a list of T cell receptor beta chains from one sample in a study of technical replicates of blood from four donors. The table came from immunoSEQ multiplex PCR; TCRdb's copy has only in-frame clones and leaves some out. Of about 14,000 clones in the sample, roughly 83% were seen once. Specimen: PBMCs. The receptors come from a human donor in good health. Each CDR3 is given with its conserved first and last residue. D genes are given only for firm matches. A clone size is listed for some rows: how often the clone was seen (once, few, many), or a class if it is expanded.

CDR3aa: CAWAGLYGYTF; CDR3nt: TGTGCCTGGGCGGGACTCTATGGCTACACCTTC; d_gene: .; j_gene: TRBJ1-2; abundance: .; v_gene: TRBV30
CDR3aa: CASSLKPGTHTYEQYF; CDR3nt: TGTGCCAGCAGCTTGAAACCCGGGACACACACCTACGAGCAGTACTTC; d_gene: .; j_gene: TRBJ2-7; abundance: .; v_gene: TRBV5-6
CDR3aa: CASSPGGFSNQPQHF; CDR3nt: TGTGCCAGCAGCCCAGGGGGCTTTAGCAATCAGCCCCAGCATTTT; d_gene: TRBD1; j_gene: TRBJ1-5; abundance: few; v_gene: TRBV7-9
CDR3aa: CASSERPVRGPSEKLFF; CDR3nt: TGTGCCAGCAGTGAACGTCCCGTGAGAGGCCCTTCTGAAAAACTGTTTTTT; d_gene: .; j_gene: TRBJ1-4; abundance: .; v_gene: TRBV2
CDR3aa: CASSPQGATGELFF; CDR3nt: TGCGCCAGCAGCCCACAGGGGGCCACCGGGGAGCTGTTTTTT; d_gene: TRBD1; j_gene: TRBJ2-2; abundance: .; v_gene: TRBV5-1
CDR3aa: CASSLWGDRGYEQYF; CDR3nt: TGTGCCAGCAGCTTATGGGGGGACAGGGGTTACGAGCAGTACTTC; d_gene: TRBD1; j_gene: TRBJ2-7; abundance: .; v_gene: TRBV7-3
CDR3aa: CASSIQGRYGYTF; CDR3nt: TGTGCCAGCAGTATCCAGGGGCGCTATGGCTACACCTTC; d_gene: .; j_gene: TRBJ1-2; abundance: .; v_gene: TRBV28
CDR3aa: CASSGTGEPGTGELFF; CDR3nt: TGCGCCAGCAGCGGTACAGGGGAACCTGGCACCGGGGAGCTGTTTTTT; d_gene: TRBD1; j_gene: TRBJ2-2; abundance: few; v_gene: TRBV5-1
CDR3aa: CASSLVAGDYYEQYF; CDR3nt: TGCGCCAGCAGCTTGGTTGCAGGGGATTACTACGAGCAGTACTTC; d_gene: .; j_gene: TRBJ2-7; abundance: .; v_gene: TRBV5-1
CDR3aa: CATSRDTLAGNPYEQYF; CDR3nt: TGTGCCACCAGCAGAGATACCCTAGCGGGAAACCCCTACGAGCAGTACTTC; d_gene: TRBD2; j_gene: TRBJ2-7; abundance: .; v_gene: TRBV15
CDR3aa: CASSLASYHLATNEKLFF; CDR3nt: TGTGCCAGCAGTTTAGCGAGTTACCATTTAGCAACTAATGAAAAACTGTTTTTT; d_gene: .; j_gene: TRBJ1-4; abundance: .; v_gene: TRBV28
CDR3aa: CASSQESRGTEAFF; CDR3nt: TGCGCCAGCAGCCAAGAAAGTCGGGGCACTGAAGCTTTCTTT; d_gene: .; j_gene: TRBJ1-1; abundance: few; v_gene: TRBV4-1
CDR3aa: CASKTSGGNYNEQFF; CDR3nt: TGTGCCAGTAAAACTAGCGGGGGGAATTACAATGAGCAGTTCTTC; d_gene: TRBD2; j_gene: TRBJ2-1; abundance: .; v_gene: TRBV19
CDR3aa: CASSFARNNEQFF; CDR3nt: TGTGCCAGCAGTTTCGCGAGGAACAATGAGCAGTTCTTC; d_gene: .; j_gene: TRBJ2-1; abundance: .; v_gene: TRBV27
CDR3aa: CAISVPLGQGAAEQYF; CDR3nt: TGTGCCATCAGCGTCCCCTTGGGACAGGGGGCAGCCGAGCAGTACTTC; d_gene: TRBD1; j_gene: TRBJ2-7; abundance: .; v_gene: TRBV10-3
CDR3aa: CASGWTSGSYEQYF; CDR3nt: TGTGCCAGCGGTTGGACTAGCGGGAGTTACGAGCAGTACTTC; d_gene: TRBD2; j_gene: TRBJ2-7; abundance: .; v_gene: TRBV2
CDR3aa: CASSLVAGQNTGELFF; CDR3nt: TGTGCCAGCAGCTTAGTTGCGGGGCAGAACACCGGGGAGCTGTTTTTT; d_gene: .; j_gene: TRBJ2-2; abundance: .; v_gene: TRBV7-6
CDR3aa: CASSPWRTSGSYEQYF; CDR3nt: TGCGCCAGCAGCCCTTGGCGGACTAGCGGGTCCTACGAGCAGTACTTC; d_gene: TRBD2; j_gene: TRBJ2-7; abundance: once; v_gene: TRBV5-1
CDR3aa: CASSVQGRGANVLTF; CDR3nt: TGTGCCAGCAGCGTTCAGGGGAGAGGGGCCAACGTCCTGACTTTC; d_gene: .; j_gene: TRBJ2-6; abundance: .; v_gene: TRBV9
CDR3aa: CAWSVKLAGFYNEQFF; CDR3nt: TGTGCCTGGAGTGTTAAACTAGCGGGGTTCTACAATGAGCAGTTCTTC; d_gene: TRBD2; j_gene: TRBJ2-1; abundance: .; v_gene: TRBV30
CDR3aa: CASSYERRRTQYF; CDR3nt: TGTGCCAGCAGTTACGAGAGGCGGCGGACCCAGTACTTC; d_gene: .; j_gene: TRBJ2-5; abundance: .; v_gene: TRBV6-5
CDR3aa: CASSSTYTGNTQYF; CDR3nt: TGTGCCAGCAGCTCGACTTACACGGGAAATACGCAGTATTTT; d_gene: .; j_gene: TRBJ2-3; abundance: .; v_gene: TRBV11-2
CDR3aa: CASSSPQGAYGYTF; CDR3nt: TGTGCCAGCAGTTCCCCCCAGGGGGCGTATGGCTACACCTTC; d_gene: TRBD1; j_gene: TRBJ1-2; abundance: .; v_gene: TRBV28
CDR3aa: CASSVSQSRLYSNQPQHF; CDR3nt: TGTGCCAGCAGTGTGAGTCAGTCAAGACTTTATAGCAATCAGCCCCAGCATTTT; d_gene: .; j_gene: TRBJ1-5; abundance: .; v_gene: TRBV2
CDR3aa: CASSHQLSPEQFF; CDR3nt: TGTGCCAGCAGCCACCAACTGTCCCCTGAGCAGTTCTTC; d_gene: .; j_gene: TRBJ2-1; abundance: .; v_gene: TRBV6-6
CDR3aa: CASSSGLAVGETQYF; CDR3nt: TGCGCCAGCAGCTCGGGACTAGCGGTAGGGGAGACCCAGTACTTC; d_gene: TRBD2; j_gene: TRBJ2-5; abundance: .; v_gene: TRBV5-1
CDR3aa: CASSFSSGRRGEQFF; CDR3nt: TGTGCCAGCAGTTTTAGTAGCGGGAGGAGGGGTGAGCAGTTCTTC; d_gene: TRBD2; j_gene: TRBJ2-1; abundance: .; v_gene: TRBV28
CDR3aa: CASSDLGKRQETQYF; CDR3nt: TGTGCCAGCAGTGACCTAGGAAAACGCCAAGAGACCCAGTACTTC; d_gene: .; j_gene: TRBJ2-5; abundance: .; v_gene: TRBV6-1
CDR3aa: CASSQEGRGTEAFF; CDR3nt: TGCGCCAGCAGCCAAGAGGGCCGAGGGACTGAAGCTTTCTTT; d_gene: .; j_gene: TRBJ1-1; abundance: .; v_gene: TRBV4-1
CDR3aa: CAISGRPGQQEETQYF; CDR3nt: TGTGCCATCAGTGGAAGACCGGGACAGCAGGAAGAGACCCAGTACTTC; d_gene: TRBD1; j_gene: TRBJ2-5; abundance: .; v_gene: TRBV10-3
CDR3aa: CASSIITGGYGYTF; CDR3nt: TGTGCCAGTAGTATAATAACAGGGGGCTATGGCTACACCTTC; d_gene: TRBD1; j_gene: TRBJ1-2; abundance: .; v_gene: TRBV19
CDR3aa: CASSLAPSSYNEQFF; CDR3nt: TGCGCCAGCAGCTTAGCCCCGAGCTCCTACAATGAGCAGTTCTTC; d_gene: .; j_gene: TRBJ2-1; abundance: .; v_gene: TRBV5-1
CDR3aa: CASRRGENTEAFF; CDR3nt: TGTGCCAGCAGGCGGGGGGAGAACACTGAAGCTTTCTTT; d_gene: .; j_gene: TRBJ1-1; abundance: .; v_gene: TRBV14
CDR3aa: CASRPAGTYNEQFF; CDR3nt: TGTGCCAGCAGACCAGCGGGAACCTACAATGAGCAGTTCTTC; d_gene: TRBD2; j_gene: TRBJ2-1; abundance: .; v_gene: TRBV25-1
CDR3aa: CASSIDLAGGTDEQYF; CDR3nt: TGTGCCAGTAGTATAGACCTAGCGGGAGGGACCGACGAGCAGTACTTC; d_gene: TRBD2; j_gene: TRBJ2-7; abundance: few; v_gene: TRBV19
CDR3aa: CASRPNQGFSYEQYF; CDR3nt: TGTGCCAGCAGACCTAACCAGGGGTTTTCCTACGAGCAGTACTTC; d_gene: .; j_gene: TRBJ2-7; abundance: .; v_gene: TRBV7-9
CDR3aa: CASSRTSVSTDTQYF; CDR3nt: TGTGCCAGCAGCCGAACTAGCGTTAGCACAGATACGCAGTATTTT; d_gene: TRBD2; j_gene: TRBJ2-3; abundance: .; v_gene: TRBV4-2
CDR3aa: CASSEYTSGGTDTQYF; CDR3nt: TGTGCCAGCAGTGAATACACTAGCGGGGGTACAGATACGCAGTATTTT; d_gene: TRBD2; j_gene: TRBJ2-3; abundance: .; v_gene: TRBV6-1
CDR3aa: CASSLDRTSGRANEQFF; CDR3nt: TGTGCCAGCAGCTTAGACCGGACTAGCGGGAGGGCCAATGAGCAGTTCTTC; d_gene: TRBD2; j_gene: TRBJ2-1; abundance: .; v_gene: TRBV7-6
CDR3aa: CASSRSGRDEKLFF; CDR3nt: TGTGCCAGCAGCCGATCCGGGAGAGATGAAAAACTGTTTTTT; d_gene: .; j_gene: TRBJ1-4; abundance: .; v_gene: TRBV11-2
CDR3aa: CASSSFPAGYEQYF; CDR3nt: TGTGCCAGCAGTTCCTTCCCAGCGGGCTACGAGCAGTACTTC; d_gene: .; j_gene: TRBJ2-7; abundance: once; v_gene: TRBV6-6
CDR3aa: CASSFVTGGKYEQYF; CDR3nt: TGTGCCAGCAGTTTCGTGACAGGGGGCAAATACGAGCAGTACTTC; d_gene: TRBD1; j_gene: TRBJ2-7; abundance: few; v_gene: TRBV27
CDR3aa: CATSREAGGSNEQFF; CDR3nt: TGTGCCACCAGCAGAGAAGCGGGAGGGAGCAATGAGCAGTTCTTC; d_gene: TRBD2; j_gene: TRBJ2-1; abundance: .; v_gene: TRBV15
CDR3aa: CASSPSHRVGGAFF; CDR3nt: TGTGCCAGTAGTCCCTCACACAGGGTCGGGGGGGCTTTCTTT; d_gene: .; j_gene: TRBJ1-1; abundance: .; v_gene: TRBV19
CDR3aa: CASKTGGMVVGYTF; CDR3nt: TGTGCCAGTAAAACTGGAGGGATGGTCGTAGGCTACACCTTC; d_gene: .; j_gene: TRBJ1-2; abundance: .; v_gene: TRBV19
CDR3aa: CASSQGGVGEKLFF; CDR3nt: TGTGCCAGCAGCCAAGGGGGGGTCGGAGAAAAACTGTTTTTT; d_gene: .; j_gene: TRBJ1-4; abundance: .; v_gene: TRBV4-2
CDR3aa: CASSLPGGPYNEQFF; CDR3nt: TGTGCCAGCAGCTTACCGGGAGGGCCGTACAATGAGCAGTTCTTC; d_gene: TRBD2; j_gene: TRBJ2-1; abundance: .; v_gene: TRBV7-9
CDR3aa: CAIRAGDYNEQFF; CDR3nt: TGTGCCATCAGAGCGGGGGACTACAATGAGCAGTTCTTC; d_gene: TRBD2; j_gene: TRBJ2-1; abundance: .; v_gene: TRBV10-3
CDR3aa: CASSTRPSGYTF; CDR3nt: TGTGCCAGCAGTACCAGGCCCTCTGGCTACACCTTC; d_gene: .; j_gene: TRBJ1-2; abundance: .; v_gene: TRBV28
CDR3aa: CSARQGETQYF; CDR3nt: TGCAGTGCTCGACAGGGGGAGACCCAGTACTTC; d_gene: TRBD1; j_gene: TRBJ2-5; abundance: .; v_gene: TRBV20-1
CDR3aa: CASSWAGQSQETQYF; CDR3nt: TGCGCCAGCAGCTGGGCGGGACAGTCCCAAGAGACCCAGTACTTC; d_gene: .; j_gene: TRBJ2-5; abundance: .; v_gene: TRBV5-1
CDR3aa: CASSLGLAYTQYF; CDR3nt: TGTGCCAGCAGCCTCGGACTAGCCTATACGCAGTATTTT; d_gene: TRBD2; j_gene: TRBJ2-3; abundance: .; v_gene: TRBV11-2
CDR3aa: CASSGTVADSVNTEAFF; CDR3nt: TGTGCCAGCAGCGGGACAGTCGCCGACTCCGTGAACACTGAAGCTTTCTTT; d_gene: .; j_gene: TRBJ1-1; abundance: few; v_gene: TRBV9
CDR3aa: CSSSTGDLSYEQYF; CDR3nt: TGCTCCTCATCAACAGGGGATTTATCCTACGAGCAGTACTTC; d_gene: TRBD1; j_gene: TRBJ2-7; abundance: .; v_gene: TRBV11-1
CDR3aa: CASSPFGTLNEQYF; CDR3nt: TGTGCCAGCAGCCCGTTCGGGACACTCAACGAGCAGTACTTC; d_gene: .; j_gene: TRBJ2-7; abundance: .; v_gene: TRBV7-9
CDR3aa: CASSTSGGYEQYF; CDR3nt: TGTGCCAGCAGCACTAGCGGGGGGTACGAGCAGTACTTC; d_gene: TRBD2; j_gene: TRBJ2-7; abundance: .; v_gene: TRBV27
CDR3aa: CAWRGTARGEQYF; CDR3nt: TGTGCCTGGAGAGGGACAGCACGAGGGGAGCAGTACTTC; d_gene: TRBD1; j_gene: TRBJ2-7; abundance: .; v_gene: TRBV30
CDR3aa: CASSHVLGRTSTDTQYF; CDR3nt: TGTGCCAGCAGCCATGTCCTAGGACGGACTAGCACAGATACGCAGTATTTT; d_gene: .; j_gene: TRBJ2-3; abundance: .; v_gene: TRBV16
CDR3aa: CAWSSGKSGANVLTF; CDR3nt: TGTGCCTGGAGTTCAGGGAAGTCTGGGGCCAACGTCCTGACTTTC; d_gene: .; j_gene: TRBJ2-6; abundance: .; v_gene: TRBV30